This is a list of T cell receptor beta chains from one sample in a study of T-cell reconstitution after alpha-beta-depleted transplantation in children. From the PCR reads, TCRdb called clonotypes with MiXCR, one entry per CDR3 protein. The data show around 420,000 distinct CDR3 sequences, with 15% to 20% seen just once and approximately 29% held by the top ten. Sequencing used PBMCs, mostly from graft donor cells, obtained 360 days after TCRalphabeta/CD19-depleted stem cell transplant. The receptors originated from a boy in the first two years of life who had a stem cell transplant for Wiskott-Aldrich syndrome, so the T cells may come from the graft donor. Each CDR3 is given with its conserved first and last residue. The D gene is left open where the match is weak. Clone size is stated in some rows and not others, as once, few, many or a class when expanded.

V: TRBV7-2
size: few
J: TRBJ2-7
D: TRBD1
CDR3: CASSFHRGKGSYEQYF
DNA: TGTGCCAGCAGCTTTCACAGGGGTAAAGGGAGCTACGAGCAGTACTTC

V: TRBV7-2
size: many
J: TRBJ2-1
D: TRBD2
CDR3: CASSFGLAGYNEQFF
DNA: TGTGCCAGCAGCTTCGGACTAGCGGGATACAATGAGCAGTTCTTC

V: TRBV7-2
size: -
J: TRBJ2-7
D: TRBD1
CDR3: CASSPTGPRFEQYF
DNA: TGTGCCAGCAGCCCGACAGGGCCAAGGTTCGAGCAGTACTTC

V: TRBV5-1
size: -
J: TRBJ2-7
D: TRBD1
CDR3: CASSRLGTGSSENLYEQYF
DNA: TGCGCCAGCAGCAGGCTCGGGACAGGGTCTTCAGAAAACCTCTACGAGCAGTACTTC

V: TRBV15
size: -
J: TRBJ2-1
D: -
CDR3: CATSRVVGPFYNEQFF
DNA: TGTGCCACCAGCAGAGTGGTAGGACCATTCTACAATGAGCAGTTCTTC

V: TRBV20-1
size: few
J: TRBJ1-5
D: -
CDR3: CSARNTGNQPQHF
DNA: TGCAGTGCTCGTAACACAGGGAATCAGCCCCAGCATTTT

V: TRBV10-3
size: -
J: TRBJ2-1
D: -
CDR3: CAISGGREQFF
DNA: TGTGCCATCAGTGGAGGACGGGAGCAGTTCTTC

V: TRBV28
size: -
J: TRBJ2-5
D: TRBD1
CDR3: CASSLGTGGSLQETQYF
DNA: TGTGCCAGCAGTTTAGGGACAGGGGGGTCCCTTCAAGAGACCCAGTACTTC

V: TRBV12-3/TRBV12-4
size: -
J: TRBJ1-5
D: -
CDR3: CASSLKARNQPQHF
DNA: TGTGCCAGCAGTTTAAAGGCCCGCAATCAGCCCCAGCATTTT

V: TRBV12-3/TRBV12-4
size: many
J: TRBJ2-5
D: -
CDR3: CASSSTGYQETQYF
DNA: TGTGCCAGCAGTTCGACGGGGTACCAAGAGACCCAGTACTTC

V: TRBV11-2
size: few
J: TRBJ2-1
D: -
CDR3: CASSPEDYYYNEQFF
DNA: TGTGCCAGCAGCCCGGAGGACTACTACTACAATGAGCAGTTCTTC

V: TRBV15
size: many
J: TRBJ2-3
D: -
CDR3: CATSRDIRNVDTQYF
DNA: TGTGCCACCAGCAGAGACATAAGGAATGTAGATACGCAGTATTTT

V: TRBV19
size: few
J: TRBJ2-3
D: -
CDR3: CASSIAWRDTDTQYF
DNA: TGTGCCAGTAGTATTGCGTGGCGAGACACAGATACGCAGTATTTT

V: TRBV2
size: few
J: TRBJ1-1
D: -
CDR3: CASSERRPPEAFF
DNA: TGTGCCAGCAGTGAAAGGCGACCGCCAGAAGCTTTCTTT

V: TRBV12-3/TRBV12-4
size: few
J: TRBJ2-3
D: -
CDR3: CASTADWTTQYF
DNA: TGTGCCAGCACGGCAGACTGGACTACGCAGTATTTT

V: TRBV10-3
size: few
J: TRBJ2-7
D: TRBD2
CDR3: CAISEGRESSYEQYF
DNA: TGTGCCATCAGTGAAGGGCGGGAGTCCTCCTACGAGCAGTACTTC

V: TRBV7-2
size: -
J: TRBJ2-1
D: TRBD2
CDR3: CASSLVSSGRYDNEQFF
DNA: TGTGCCAGCAGCTTAGTAAGTTCCGGGAGGTACGACAATGAGCAGTTCTTC

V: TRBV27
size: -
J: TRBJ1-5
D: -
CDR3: CAAGRNQPQHF
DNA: TGTGCCGCAGGGAGGAATCAGCCCCAGCATTTT